The 8 T cell receptor beta chains listed next were all sequenced from one sample in a study of blood T cell repertoires in COVID-19. Repertoires were generated with immunoSEQ multiplex PCR, while TCRdb's copy carries only in-frame clones and drops some. The table has about 130,000 clones, roughly 72% seen once. Specimen: peripheral blood. The receptors stem from a man aged 60 to 75 with acute or convalescent COVID-19.

The V call is TRBV18, the J call TRBJ1-1; TRBD1 agrees at 12 bases. The CDR3 spans 17 residues. CDR1 KGHSH and CDR2 LQKENI come from the germline V gene. J gave up 1 base and V 6 bases, and 9 bases lay outside the gene matches. This chain's CDR3 is CASSTGQGARRNTEAFF. The CDR3 nucleotides are TGTGCCAGCTCCACGGGACAGGGGGCGCGTAGGAACACTGAAGCTTTCTTT. The whole variable domain, filled in from reference TRBV18 and TRBJ1-1, reads NAGVMQNPRHLVRRRGQEARLRCSPMKGHSHVYWYRQLPEEGLKFMVYLQKENIIDESGMPKERFSAEFPKEGPSILRIQQVVRGDSAAYFCASSTGQGARRNTEAFFGQGTRLTVV.

The rearrangement uses TRBV3-1 (or the pseudogene TRBV3-2) and TRBJ2-3, with 10 bases identical to TRBD1. Germline V gene sequence: CDR1 LGHDT, CDR2 YNNKEL (reference sequence). The CDR3 runs 15 residues. Germline trimming cut 4 bases from V and 1 base from J; bases unmatched to any gene: 2. CDR3 coding DNA: TGTGCCAGCAGCCTGGACAGGGGGGGCACAGATACGCAGTATTTT. It translates to CASSLDRGGTDTQYF.

The chain carries TRBV5-1 and TRBJ1-4; D ambiguous. CDR1 and CDR2 from the germline V gene are SGHRS and YFSETQ. This CDR3 has 16 amino acids. V was pared by 0 bases and J by 3 bases, with 12 bases between. The CDR3 region has the DNA TGCGCCAGCAGCTTGGGGGCCAATAGAGCTAATGAAAAACTGTTTTTT. It is translated as CASSLGANRANEKLFF. The full variable domain, in which reference TRBV5-1 and TRBJ1-4 provide the parts outside the CDR3, is KAGVTQTPRYLIKTRGQQVTLSCSPISGHRSVSWYQQTPGQGLQFLFEYFSETQRNKGNFPGRFSGRQFSNSRSEMNVSTLELGDSALYLCASSLGANRANEKLFFGSGTQLSVL.

J is TRBJ1-5 and V is TRBV21-1. TRBV21-1 constitutes a pseudogene. There are 12 residues in the CDR3. CDR3 amino acids: CASSKVDQPQHF. In DNA form, the CDR3 reads TGTGCCAGCAGCAAAGTAGATCAGCCCCAGCATTTT.

The V call is TRBV7-8, the J call TRBJ1-2, with D possibly matching TRBD1 (6 bases). Germline V gene lookup returns CDR1 SGHVS and CDR2 FQNEAQ. The CDR3 contains 13 residues. The ends were cut back, 1 base at V and 7 bases at J, with 10 bases in the middle. CDR3 DNA: TGTGCCAGCAGCTTAGAAACAGGGAGTGGCTACACCTTC. Translation: CASSLETGSGYTF.

The J gene is TRBJ1-2, the V gene TRBV28; TRBD1 matches at 10 bases. The CDR3 spans 13 residues. CDR1 and CDR2 from the germline V gene are MDHEN and SYDVKM. Trimming took 7 bases from V and 8 from J; bases not matched to a gene: 7. The CDR3 protein is CASKDRGDGGYTF. CDR3 DNA sequence: TGTGCCAGCAAGGACAGGGGGGATGGGGGCTACACCTTC.

The V gene is TRBV21-1, the J gene TRBJ1-5; TRBD1 is taken as the D call from the table, unchecked against the DNA. TRBV21-1 is a documented pseudogene. The CDR3 is 15 residues long. This chain's CDR3 is CASSNPRESNQPQHF. CDR3 in DNA: TGTGCCAGCAGCAACCCCAGGGAAAGCAATCAGCCCCAGCATTTT.

This clone was counted a few times. V gene TRBV2 combines with J gene TRBJ2-5; the D gene is possibly TRBD2 (6 bases). Trimming pared 7 bases from V and 4 bases from J, leaving 7 bases between. From germline, CDR1 is SNHLY and CDR2 FYNNEI. The CDR3 loop spans 11 amino acids. CDR3 protein: CASKEGETQYF. In DNA form, the CDR3 reads TGTGCCAGCAAGGAGGGAGAGACCCAGTACTTC. Full variable domain (rest looked up from reference TRBV2 and TRBJ2-5): EPEVTQTPSHQVTQMGQEVILRCVPISNHLYFYWYRQILGQKVEFLVSFYNNEISEKSEIFDDQFSVERPDGSNFTLKIRSTKLEDSAMYFCASKEGETQYFGPGTRLLVL.